This TCR beta chain was captured by sequencing in a study of blood T cell repertoires in COVID-19. Looking at the study overall: The United States, Italy and Spain provided the acute and convalescent COVID-19 samples. The analysed material was cDNA or gDNA that came from T cells, B-cell-depleted T cells, or PBMCs.

The junction had 3 bases not matched to a gene; V was cut back by 5 bases and J by 6 bases. The CDR3 has 12 amino acids. Germline CDR1 is MNHEY and CDR2 is SMNVEV (reference sequence). Per the original data handling: Reference gene primer amplification yielded estimated nucleated cell counts. TCRdb's copy holds only in-frame clones and misses some; the assay was immunoSEQ multiplex PCR. The V and J calls and clone size are taken from that table; D and trimming were inferred from the DNA. The sample comprises approximately 110,000 clones, about two thirds of which are singletons, and more than 0.65% rests with the top ten.

The rearrangement joins TRBV27 to TRBJ2-7; 8 bases align to TRBD1. The sequencing input was peripheral blood. This TCR derives from a human donor with acute or convalescent COVID-19. The donor label of this sample is uncertain. The CDR3 sequence is CASSLDRGEQYF. As DNA, the CDR3 is TGTGCCAGCAGTCTTGACAGGGGCGAGCAGTACTTC.